The clone carrying this T cell receptor (beta chain) was counted between two and nine times. The diagnostic workup employed clinical symptoms, serum thyroxine, TRAb, thyroid ultrasound and orbital computed tomography. RNA served as the template for amplifying TCR beta CDR3 regions. HTBI-primed RT-PCR formed the first round, and a multiplex PCR formed the second. MiXCR, applied by TCRdb to the multiplex PCR reads, yields one record per CDR3 protein. The table records approximately 480,000 distinct CDR3 sequences, 14% of them present only once. This sample was included in a study of Graves' ophthalmopathy and Graves' hyperthyroidism. The clonotype was recovered from a woman in her twenties or thirties with Graves' ophthalmopathy. Sequencing was done on a sample of blood.

CDR3 DNA sequence: TGTGCCAGCAAGTTCGAGGCAGCCCGCAATCAGCCCCAGCATTTT. Its translation is CASKFEAARNQPQHF. This rearrangement joins TRBV6-2 or TRBV6-3 to TRBJ1-5, with unresolved D. This CDR3 is 15 amino acids long. Germline lookup yields CDR1 MNHEY and CDR2 SVGEGT. V lost 7 bases and J 2 bases, leaving 15 bases between the germline ends.